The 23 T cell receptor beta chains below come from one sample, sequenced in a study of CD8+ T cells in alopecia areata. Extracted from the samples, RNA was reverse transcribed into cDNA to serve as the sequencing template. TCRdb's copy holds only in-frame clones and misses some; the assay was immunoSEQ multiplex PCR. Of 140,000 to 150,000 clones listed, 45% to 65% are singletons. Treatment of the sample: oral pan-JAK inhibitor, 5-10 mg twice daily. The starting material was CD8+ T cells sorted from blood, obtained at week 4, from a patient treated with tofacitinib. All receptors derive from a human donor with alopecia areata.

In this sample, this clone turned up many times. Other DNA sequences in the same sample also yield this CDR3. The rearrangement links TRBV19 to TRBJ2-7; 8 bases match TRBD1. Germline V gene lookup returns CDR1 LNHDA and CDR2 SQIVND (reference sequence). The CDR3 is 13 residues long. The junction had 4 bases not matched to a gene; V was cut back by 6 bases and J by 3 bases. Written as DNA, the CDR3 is TGTGCCAGTAGCTTCGGGACAGGCTACGAGCAGTACTTC. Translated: CASSFGTGYEQYF. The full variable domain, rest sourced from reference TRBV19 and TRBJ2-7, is DGGITQSPKYLFRKEGQNVTLSCEQNLNHDAMYWYRQDPGQGLRLIYYSQIVNDFQKGDIAEGYSVSREKKESFPLTVTSAQKNPTAFYLCASSFGTGYEQYFGPGTRLTVT.

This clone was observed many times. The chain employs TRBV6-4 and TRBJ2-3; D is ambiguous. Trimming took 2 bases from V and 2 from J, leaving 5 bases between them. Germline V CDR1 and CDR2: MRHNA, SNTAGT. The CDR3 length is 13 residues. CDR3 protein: CASSDRPTDTQYF. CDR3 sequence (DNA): TGTGCCAGCAGTGACCGACCCACAGATACGCAGTATTTT.

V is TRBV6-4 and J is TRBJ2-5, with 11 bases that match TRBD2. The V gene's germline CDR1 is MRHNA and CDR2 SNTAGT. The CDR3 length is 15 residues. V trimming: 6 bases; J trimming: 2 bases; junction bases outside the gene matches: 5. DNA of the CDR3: TGTGCCAGCAGCGAAGTAGCGGGGGGGCAAGAGACCCAGTACTTC. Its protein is CASSEVAGGQETQYF.

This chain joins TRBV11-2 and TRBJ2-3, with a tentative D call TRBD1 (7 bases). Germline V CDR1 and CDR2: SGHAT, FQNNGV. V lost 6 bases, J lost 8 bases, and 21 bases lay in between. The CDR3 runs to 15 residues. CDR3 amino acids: CASSPGGFADGTQYF. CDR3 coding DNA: TGTGCCAGCAGTCCAGGGGGGTTCGCAGATGGTACGCAGTATTTT.

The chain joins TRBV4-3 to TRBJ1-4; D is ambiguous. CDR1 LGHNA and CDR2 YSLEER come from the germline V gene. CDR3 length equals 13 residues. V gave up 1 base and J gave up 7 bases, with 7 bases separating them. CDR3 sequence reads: CASSQGESEKLFF. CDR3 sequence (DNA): TGCGCCAGCAGCCAAGGGGAAAGTGAAAAACTGTTTTTT.

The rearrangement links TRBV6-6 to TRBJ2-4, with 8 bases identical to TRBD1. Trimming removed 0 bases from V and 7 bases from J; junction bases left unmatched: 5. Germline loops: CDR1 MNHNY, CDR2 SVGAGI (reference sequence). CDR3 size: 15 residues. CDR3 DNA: TGTGCCAGCAGTTACTCGAGTTGGACAGGGAACATTCAGTACTTC. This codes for CASSYSSWTGNIQYF.

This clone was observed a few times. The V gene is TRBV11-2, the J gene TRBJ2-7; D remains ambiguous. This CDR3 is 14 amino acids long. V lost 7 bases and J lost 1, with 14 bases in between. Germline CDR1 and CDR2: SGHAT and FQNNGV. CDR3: CASTKLDGSYEQYF. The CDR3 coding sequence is TGTGCCAGCACCAAACTGGACGGATCCTACGAGCAGTACTTC.

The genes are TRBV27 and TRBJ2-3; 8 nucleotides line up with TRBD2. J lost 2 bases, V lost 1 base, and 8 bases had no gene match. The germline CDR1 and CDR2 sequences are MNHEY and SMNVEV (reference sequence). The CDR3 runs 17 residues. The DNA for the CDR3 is TGTGCCAGCAGTTTATTCGGTAGCGGGGTCTTCACAGATACGCAGTATTTT. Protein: CASSLFGSGVFTDTQYF.

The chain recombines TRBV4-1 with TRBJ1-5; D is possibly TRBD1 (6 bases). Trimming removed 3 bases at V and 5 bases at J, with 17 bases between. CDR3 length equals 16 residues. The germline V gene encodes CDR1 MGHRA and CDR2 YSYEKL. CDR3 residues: CASSHTRGHKYQPQHF. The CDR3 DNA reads TGCGCCAGCAGCCACACCCGGGGGCATAAGTATCAGCCCCAGCATTTT.

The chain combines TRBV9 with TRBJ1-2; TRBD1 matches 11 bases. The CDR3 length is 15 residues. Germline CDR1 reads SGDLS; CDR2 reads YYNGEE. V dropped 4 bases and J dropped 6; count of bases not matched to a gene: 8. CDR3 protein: CASSTGDRGRDGYTF. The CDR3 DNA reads TGTGCCAGCAGCACTGGGGACAGGGGGAGAGATGGCTACACCTTC.

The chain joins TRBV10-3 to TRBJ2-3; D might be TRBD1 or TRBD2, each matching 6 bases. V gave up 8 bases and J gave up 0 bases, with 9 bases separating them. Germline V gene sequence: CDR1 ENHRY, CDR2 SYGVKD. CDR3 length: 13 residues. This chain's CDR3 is CAIGGGSTDTQYF. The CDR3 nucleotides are TGTGCCATCGGAGGGGGGAGCACAGATACGCAGTATTTT.

Written as DNA, the CDR3 is TGTGCCAGCACCAAAAGAGGGGAAACTGAAGCTTTCTTT. As protein: CASTKRGETEAFF. V is TRBV27 and J is TRBJ1-1; D perhaps matches TRBD1 (5 bases). This CDR3 contains 13 residues. V was trimmed by 7 bases and J by 5 bases, leaving 14 bases between them. From germline, CDR1 is MNHEY and CDR2 SMNVEV (reference sequence).

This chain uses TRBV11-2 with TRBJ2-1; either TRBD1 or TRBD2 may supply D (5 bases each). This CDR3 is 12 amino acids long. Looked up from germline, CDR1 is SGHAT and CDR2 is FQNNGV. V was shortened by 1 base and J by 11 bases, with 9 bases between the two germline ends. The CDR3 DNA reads TGTGCCAGCAGCTTAGGGGACCTCAAGCAGTTCTTC. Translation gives CASSLGDLKQFF.

As DNA, the CDR3 is TGTGCCAGCAGCTTAAGCCCAAGCGCGGTCACCGGGGAGCTGTTTTTT. This encodes CASSLSPSAVTGELFF. The chain carries TRBV11-2 and TRBJ2-2; no firm D call. Looked up from germline, CDR1 is SGHAT and CDR2 is FQNNGV. V lost 2 bases and J 4 bases, leaving 14 bases between the germline ends. There are 16 residues in the CDR3.

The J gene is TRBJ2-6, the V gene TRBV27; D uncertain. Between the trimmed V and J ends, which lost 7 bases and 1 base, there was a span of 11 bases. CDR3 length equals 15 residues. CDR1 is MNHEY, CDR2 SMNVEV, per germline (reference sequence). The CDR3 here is CASTPGASGANVLTF. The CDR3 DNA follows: TGTGCCAGCACCCCTGGCGCATCTGGGGCCAACGTCCTGACTTTC.

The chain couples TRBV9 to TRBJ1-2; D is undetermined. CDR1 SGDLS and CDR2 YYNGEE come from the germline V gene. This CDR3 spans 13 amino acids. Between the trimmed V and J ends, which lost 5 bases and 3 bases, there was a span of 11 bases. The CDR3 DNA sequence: TGTGCCAGCAGAGATGATGCTTACTATGGCTACACCTTC. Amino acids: CASRDDAYYGYTF.

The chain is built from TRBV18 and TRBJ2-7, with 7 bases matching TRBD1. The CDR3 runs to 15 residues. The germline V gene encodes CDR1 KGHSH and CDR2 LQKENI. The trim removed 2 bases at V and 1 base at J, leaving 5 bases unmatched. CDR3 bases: TGTGCCAGCTCACCAAGGGGGCAGCGTTCCTACGAGCAGTACTTC. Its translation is CASSPRGQRSYEQYF.

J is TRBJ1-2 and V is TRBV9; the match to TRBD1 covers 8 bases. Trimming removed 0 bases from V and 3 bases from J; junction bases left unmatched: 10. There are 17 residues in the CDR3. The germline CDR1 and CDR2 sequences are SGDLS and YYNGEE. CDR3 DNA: TGTGCCAGCAGCGTAGAGGACAGGGACTCCCCCTACTATGGCTACACCTTC. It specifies CASSVEDRDSPYYGYTF.

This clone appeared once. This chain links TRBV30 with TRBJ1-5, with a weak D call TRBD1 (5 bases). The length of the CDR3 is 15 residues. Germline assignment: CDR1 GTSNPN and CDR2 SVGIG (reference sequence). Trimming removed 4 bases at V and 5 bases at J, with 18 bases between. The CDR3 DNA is TGTGCCTGGACCACTGGGACCCGGGGGTATCAGCCCCAGCATTTT. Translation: CAWTTGTRGYQPQHF. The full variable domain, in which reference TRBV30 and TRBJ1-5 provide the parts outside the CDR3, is SQTIHQWPATLVQPVGSPLSLECTVEGTSNPNLYWYRQAAGRGLQLLFYSVGIGQISSEVPQNLSASRPQDRQFILSSKKLLLSDSGFYLCAWTTGTRGYQPQHFGDGTRLSIL.

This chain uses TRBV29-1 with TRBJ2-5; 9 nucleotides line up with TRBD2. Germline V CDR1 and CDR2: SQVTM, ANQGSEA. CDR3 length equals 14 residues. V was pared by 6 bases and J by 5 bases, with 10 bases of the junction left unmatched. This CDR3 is CSVGMAGGPETQYF. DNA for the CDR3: TGCAGCGTGGGGATGGCGGGGGGGCCGGAGACCCAGTACTTC. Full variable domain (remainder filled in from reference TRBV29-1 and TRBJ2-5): SAVISQKPSRDICQRGTSLTIQCQVDSQVTMMFWYRQQPGQSLTLIATANQGSEATYESGFVIDKFPISRPNLTFSTLTVSNMSPEDSSIYLCSVGMAGGPETQYFGPGTRLLVL.

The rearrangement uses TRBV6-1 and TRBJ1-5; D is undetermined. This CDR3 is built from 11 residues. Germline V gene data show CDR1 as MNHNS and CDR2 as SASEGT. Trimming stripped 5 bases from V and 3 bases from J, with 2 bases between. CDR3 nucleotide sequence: TGTGCCAGCAGTCACAATCAGCCCCAGCATTTT. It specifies CASSHNQPQHF.

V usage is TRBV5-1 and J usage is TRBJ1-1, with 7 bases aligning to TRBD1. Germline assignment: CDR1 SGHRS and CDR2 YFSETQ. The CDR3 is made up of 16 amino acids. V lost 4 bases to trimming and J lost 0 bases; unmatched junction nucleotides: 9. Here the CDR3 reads CASSRNRQGVNTEAFF. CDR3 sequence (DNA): TGCGCCAGCAGCCGGAATCGGCAGGGGGTGAACACTGAAGCTTTCTTT.

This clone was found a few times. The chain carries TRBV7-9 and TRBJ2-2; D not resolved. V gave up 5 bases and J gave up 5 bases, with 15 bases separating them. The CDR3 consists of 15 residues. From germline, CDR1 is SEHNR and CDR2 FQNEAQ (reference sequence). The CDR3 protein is CASSGPSEGTGELFF. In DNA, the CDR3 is TGTGCCAGCAGCGGCCCCTCGGAAGGGACCGGGGAGCTGTTTTTT. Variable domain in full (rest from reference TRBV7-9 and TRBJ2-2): DTGVSQNPRHKITKRGQNVTFRCDPISEHNRLYWYRQTLGQGPEFLTYFQNEAQLEKSRLLSDRFSAERPKGSFSTLEIQRTEQGDSAMYLCASSGPSEGTGELFFGEGSRLTVL.